Listed below are T cell receptor beta chains from one sample, sequenced in a study of T cell repertoires in cytomegalovirus infection. TCRdb recomputed calls from the reads with MiXCR, one row per CDR3 protein. Of some 200,000 distinct CDR3 sequences listed, about a tenth were seen once; the top ten hold about 4.6%. The sample consisted of PBMCs. The receptors here all came from a human donor in good health (CMV status not recorded). Some clones in this sample may be carry-over from other donors' samples. Each CDR3 is given with its conserved first and last residue. D genes are given only for firm matches. Some rows have no size entry. The others give once, few or many, or a class for an expanded clone.

>many|NA|TRBV19|TRBJ1-1
CASSSRSGNTEAFF
TGTGCCAGTAGTAGCAGATCCGGGAACACTGAAGCTTTCTTT
>many|NA|TRBV7-9|TRBJ2-5
CASSLLLGMRETQYF
TGTGCCAGCAGCTTACTTCTGGGGATGAGGGAGACCCAGTACTTC
>NA|NA|TRBV5-4|TRBJ1-1
CASSPKGGQPLNTEAFF
TGTGCCAGCAGCCCGAAGGGGGGGCAGCCCTTGAACACTGAAGCTTTCTTT
>NA|TRBD2|TRBV12-3/TRBV12-4|TRBJ2-1
CASSLTPGTSGRAGDNEQFF
TGTGCCAGCAGCCTGACACCCGGGACTAGCGGGAGGGCCGGTGACAATGAGCAGTTCTTC
>NA|NA|TRBV6-6|TRBJ1-5
CASSQTGGGNQPQHF
TGTGCCAGCAGTCAAACGGGTGGTGGCAATCAGCCCCAGCATTTT
>many|NA|TRBV2|TRBJ2-5
CASNSQNQETQYF
TGTGCCAGCAATTCTCAGAACCAAGAGACCCAGTACTTC
>many|NA|TRBV5-6|TRBJ2-3
CASSFRVLGTDTQYF
TGTGCCAGCAGCTTCAGGGTCCTTGGGACAGATACGCAGTATTTT
>NA|NA|TRBV27|TRBJ1-6
CASSWGRSGYSPLHF
TGTGCCAGCAGTTGGGGACGATCCGGATACTCACCCCTCCACTTT
>many|TRBD1|TRBV12-3/TRBV12-4|TRBJ1-5
CASTSTGGGQPQHF
TGTGCCAGCACCTCGACAGGGGGCGGGCAGCCCCAGCATTTT
>few|NA|TRBV7-3|TRBJ2-7
CASSLQWGDEQYF
TGTGCCAGCAGCTTACAGTGGGGCGACGAGCAGTACTTC
>few|TRBD1|TRBV20-1|TRBJ1-6
CSARFQGDSPLHF
TGCAGTGCTAGATTCCAGGGGGATTCACCCCTCCACTTT
>many|NA|TRBV6-2/TRBV6-3|TRBJ2-3
CASSYSLAGSTDTQYF
TGTGCCAGCAGTTACTCGCTGGCGGGTAGCACAGATACGCAGTATTTT
>once|NA|TRBV11-2|TRBJ2-5
CASSLRGETQYF
TGTGCCAGCAGCTTACGGGGAGAGACCCAGTACTTC
>many|TRBD1|TRBV7-2|TRBJ1-2
CASSPQGADYGYTF
TGTGCCAGCAGCCCACAGGGGGCGGACTATGGCTACACCTTC
>few|NA|TRBV10-3|TRBJ1-1
CAISDKGTNTEAFF
TGTGCCATCAGTGATAAGGGAACGAACACTGAAGCTTTCTTT
>many|TRBD1|TRBV7-2|TRBJ1-1
CASSLAPQGAVNTEAFF
TGTGCCAGCAGCTTAGCCCCCCAGGGGGCTGTGAACACTGAAGCTTTCTTT
>many|NA|TRBV19|TRBJ1-2
CASRLSGYYGYTF
TGTGCCAGTAGACTCTCGGGGTACTATGGCTACACCTTC
>few|NA|TRBV2|TRBJ2-7
CASTPRTTHSYEQYF
TGTGCCAGCACCCCACGGACAACTCATTCTTACGAGCAGTACTTC
>many|NA|TRBV7-2|TRBJ2-1
CASSLRANEQFF
TGTGCCAGCAGCTTACGGGCGAATGAGCAGTTCTTC
>NA|NA|TRBV12-3/TRBV12-4|TRBJ1-5
CASSPFIGGYSNQPQHF
TGTGCCAGCAGTCCATTCATAGGGGGATACAGCAATCAGCCCCAGCATTTT
>many|TRBD2|TRBV6-1|TRBJ2-2
CASTLWGGTNTGELFF
TGTGCCAGCACCCTTTGGGGGGGGACGAACACCGGGGAGCTGTTTTTT
>NA|NA|TRBV5-4|TRBJ1-2
CASSLVRPAGPNYGYTF
TGTGCCAGCAGCTTGGTAAGACCAGCAGGACCTAACTATGGCTACACCTTC
>many|NA|TRBV11-2|TRBJ1-2
CASSFGTHYGYTF
TGTGCCAGCAGCTTTGGGACACACTATGGCTACACCTTC
>many|NA|TRBV6-2/TRBV6-3|TRBJ2-5
CASSYSPLETGQETQYF
TGTGCCAGCAGTTACTCGCCGTTGGAGACGGGGCAAGAGACCCAGTACTTC
>many|TRBD1|TRBV7-8|TRBJ1-1
CASSQGQDEAFF
TGTGCCAGCAGCCAAGGACAGGACGAAGCTTTCTTT
>many|NA|TRBV7-2|TRBJ2-7
CASSPGTGSYEQYF
TGTGCCAGCAGTCCCGGGACCGGATCCTACGAGCAGTACTTC
>many|TRBD1|TRBV28|TRBJ2-4
CASRGRDSWGVDIQYF
TGTGCCAGCAGGGGTCGGGACAGTTGGGGAGTGGACATTCAGTACTTC
>few|NA|TRBV7-2|TRBJ1-1
CASSLVGLEAFF
TGTGCCAGCAGCTTAGTAGGACTTGAAGCTTTCTTT
>many|TRBD1|TRBV7-2|TRBJ1-2
CASSLDGTGGWRGYTF
TGTGCCAGCAGCTTAGACGGGACAGGAGGCTGGAGAGGCTACACCTTC
>NA|TRBD1|TRBV5-6|TRBJ2-7
CASSSRIPDRENKQYF
TGTGCCAGCAGCTCGCGAATCCCTGACAGGGAAAACAAGCAGTACTTC
>many|TRBD2|TRBV15|TRBJ2-1
CATSRDPDSGREFF
TGTGCCACCAGCAGAGACCCCGATAGCGGGAGGGAGTTCTTC
>few|TRBD2|TRBV7-9|TRBJ2-1
CASSSGRGVGEQFF
TGTGCCAGCAGCTCCGGTCGGGGGGTTGGTGAGCAGTTCTTC
>many|TRBD1|TRBV5-5|TRBJ2-7
CASSIRPDRAYEQYF
TGTGCCAGCAGCATCCGTCCGGACAGGGCCTACGAGCAGTACTTC
>many|NA|TRBV7-6|TRBJ2-7
CASSVLDSSTYEQYF
TGTGCCAGCAGCGTACTGGACAGCAGTACCTACGAGCAGTACTTC
>many|TRBD2|TRBV7-2|TRBJ2-1
CASSLMSGTSGRNEQFF
TGTGCCAGCAGCTTAATGTCGGGGACTAGCGGGAGAAATGAGCAGTTCTTC
>few|TRBD1|TRBV6-2/TRBV6-3|TRBJ1-5
CASSLRQGINNQPQHF
TGTGCCAGCAGCCTTCGACAGGGGATAAACAATCAGCCCCAGCATTTT
>many|TRBD1|TRBV6-1|TRBJ1-1
CASSSGGAGVDEAFF
TGTGCCAGCAGCTCAGGGGGGGCCGGGGTCGATGAAGCTTTCTTT
>few|NA|TRBV10-3|TRBJ1-5
CAIRDGGGNQPQHF
TGTGCCATCAGGGACGGAGGTGGGAATCAGCCCCAGCATTTT
>many|TRBD2|TRBV7-2|TRBJ2-3
CASSPQGTTAMNTQYF
TGTGCCAGCAGCCCCCAAGGGACTACCGCCATGAATACGCAGTATTTT
>many|NA|TRBV25-1|TRBJ1-3
CASSEWVGAASGNTIYF
TGTGCCAGCAGTGAGTGGGTGGGAGCGGCTTCTGGAAACACCATATATTTT
>few|NA|TRBV14|TRBJ2-7
CASSQDRRVASPYEQYF
TGTGCCAGCAGCCAAGATCGACGGGTCGCGTCCCCCTACGAGCAGTACTTC